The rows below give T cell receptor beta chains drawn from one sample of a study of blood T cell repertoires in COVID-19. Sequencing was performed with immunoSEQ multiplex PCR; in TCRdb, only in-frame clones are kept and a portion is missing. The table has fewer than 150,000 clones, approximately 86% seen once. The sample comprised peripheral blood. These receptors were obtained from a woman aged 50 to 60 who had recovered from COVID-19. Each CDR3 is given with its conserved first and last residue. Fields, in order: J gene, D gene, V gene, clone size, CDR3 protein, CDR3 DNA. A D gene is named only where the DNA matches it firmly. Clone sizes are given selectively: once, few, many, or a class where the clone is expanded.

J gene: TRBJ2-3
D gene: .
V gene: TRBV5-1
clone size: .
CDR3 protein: CASSFSGYSADTQYF
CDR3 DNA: TGCGCCAGCAGCTTCTCAGGGTATAGTGCAGATACGCAGTATTTT

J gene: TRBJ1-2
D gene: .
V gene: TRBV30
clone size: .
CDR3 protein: CAWSRVLYGYTF
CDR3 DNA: TGTGCCTGGAGTAGAGTCCTCTATGGCTACACCTTC

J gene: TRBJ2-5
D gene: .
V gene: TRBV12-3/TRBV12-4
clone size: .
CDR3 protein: CASSLSMETQYF
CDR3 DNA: TGTGCCAGCAGTTTAAGCATGGAGACCCAGTACTTC

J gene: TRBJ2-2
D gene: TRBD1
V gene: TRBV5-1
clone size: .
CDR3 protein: CASSLSTGINTGELFF
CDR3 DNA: TGCGCCAGCAGCTTGTCGACAGGGATAAACACCGGGGAGCTGTTTTTT

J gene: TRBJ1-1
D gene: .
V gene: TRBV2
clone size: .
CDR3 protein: CASSPGTSNTEAFF
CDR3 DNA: TGTGCCAGCAGCCCCGGGACATCGAACACTGAAGCTTTCTTT

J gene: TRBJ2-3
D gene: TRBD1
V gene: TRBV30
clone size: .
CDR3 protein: CAWRGPGQGTDTQYF
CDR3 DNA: TGTGCCTGGAGGGGTCCGGGACAGGGCACAGATACGCAGTATTTT

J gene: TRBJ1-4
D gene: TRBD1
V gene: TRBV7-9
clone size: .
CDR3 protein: CASSLGTGNEKLFF
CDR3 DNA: TGTGCCAGCAGCTTAGGGACAGGGAATGAAAAACTGTTTTTT

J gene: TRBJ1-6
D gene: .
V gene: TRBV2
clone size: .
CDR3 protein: CASNILTGSPLHF
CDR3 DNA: TGTGCCAGCAATATTCTCACTGGTTCACCCCTCCACTTT

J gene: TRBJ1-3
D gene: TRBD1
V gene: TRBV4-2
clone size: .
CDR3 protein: CASSQGQGLSAGNTIYF
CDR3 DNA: TGTGCCAGCAGCCAAGGACAGGGACTCTCTGCTGGAAACACCATATATTTT

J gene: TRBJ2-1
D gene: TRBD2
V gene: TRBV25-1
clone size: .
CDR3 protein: CASSGGLGLAGNNEQFF
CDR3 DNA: TGTGCCAGCAGTGGAGGCCTGGGGCTAGCGGGTAACAATGAGCAGTTCTTC

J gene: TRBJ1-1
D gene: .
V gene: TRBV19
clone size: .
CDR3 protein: CASRRTSGNTEAFF
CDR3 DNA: TGTGCCAGTCGCCGGACGTCGGGAAACACTGAAGCTTTCTTT

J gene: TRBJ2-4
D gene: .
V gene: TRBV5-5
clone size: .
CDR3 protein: CASSRAGGNIQYF
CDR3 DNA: TGTGCCAGCAGCAGGGCGGGCGGAAACATTCAGTACTTC

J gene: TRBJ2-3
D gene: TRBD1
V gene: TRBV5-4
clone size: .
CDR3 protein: CASSSRQGSADTQYF
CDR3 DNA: TGTGCCAGCAGCTCCCGACAGGGGTCAGCGGATACGCAGTATTTT

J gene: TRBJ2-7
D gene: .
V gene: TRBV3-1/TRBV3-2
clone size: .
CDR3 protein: CASSHPGDSYEQYF
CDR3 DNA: TGTGCCAGCAGCCACCCAGGGGATTCCTACGAGCAGTACTTC

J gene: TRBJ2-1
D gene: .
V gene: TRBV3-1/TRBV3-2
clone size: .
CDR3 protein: CASSQDLMLKGLLASYNEQFF
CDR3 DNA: TGTGCCAGCAGCCAAGATCTGATGTTAAAGGGTCTACTAGCATCTTACAATGAGCAGTTCTTC

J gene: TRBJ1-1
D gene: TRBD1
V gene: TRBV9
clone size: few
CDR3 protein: CASSLGQVFLGEAFF
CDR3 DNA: TGTGCCAGCAGCCTTGGACAGGTCTTTCTAGGTGAAGCTTTCTTT

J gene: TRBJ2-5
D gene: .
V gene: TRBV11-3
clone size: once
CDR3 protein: CASSARLAQGGETQYF
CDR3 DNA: TGTGCCAGCAGCGCTCGACTAGCACAAGGGGGAGAGACCCAGTACTTC

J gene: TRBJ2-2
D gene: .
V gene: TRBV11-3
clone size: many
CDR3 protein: CASSTRGWGYENTGELFF
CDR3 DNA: TGTGCCAGCAGCACCCGAGGGTGGGGATACGAAAACACCGGGGAGCTGTTTTTT

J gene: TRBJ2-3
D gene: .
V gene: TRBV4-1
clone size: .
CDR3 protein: CASGLGGGSTDTQYF
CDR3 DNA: TGCGCCAGCGGACTGGGGGGGGGCAGCACAGATACGCAGTATTTT

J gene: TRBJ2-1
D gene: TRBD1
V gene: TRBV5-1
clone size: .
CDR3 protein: CASSLGQGASSYNEQFF
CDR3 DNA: TGCGCCAGCAGCTTGGGACAGGGGGCGAGCTCCTACAATGAGCAGTTCTTC

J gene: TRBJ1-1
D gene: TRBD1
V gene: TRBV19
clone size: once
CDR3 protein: CASSIWDRNTEAFF
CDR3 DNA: TGTGCCAGTAGTATATGGGACAGAAACACTGAAGCTTTCTTT

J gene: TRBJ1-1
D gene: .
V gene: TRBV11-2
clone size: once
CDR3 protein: CASSPMTEAFF
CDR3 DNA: TGTGCCAGCAGTCCCATGACTGAAGCTTTCTTT

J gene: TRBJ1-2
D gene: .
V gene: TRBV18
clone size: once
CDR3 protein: CASSPAGDWGYTF
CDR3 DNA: TGTGCCAGCTCACCGGCGGGAGACTGGGGCTACACCTTC

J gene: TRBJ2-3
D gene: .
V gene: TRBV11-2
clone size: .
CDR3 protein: CASSLIVATGSIYADTQYF
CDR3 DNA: TGTGCCAGCAGCTTAATAGTCGCTACAGGGTCGATTTATGCAGATACGCAGTATTTT

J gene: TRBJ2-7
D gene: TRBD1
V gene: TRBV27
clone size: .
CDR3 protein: CASGWTGKVNEQYF
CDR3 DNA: TGTGCCAGCGGTTGGACAGGGAAGGTGAACGAGCAGTACTTC

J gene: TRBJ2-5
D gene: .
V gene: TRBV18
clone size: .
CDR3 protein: CASSGWGEETQYF
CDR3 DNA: TGTGCCAGCTCGGGGTGGGGCGAAGAGACCCAGTACTTC

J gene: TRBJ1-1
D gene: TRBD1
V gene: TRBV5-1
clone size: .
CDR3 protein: CASRTGGNTEAFF
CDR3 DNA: TGCGCCAGCAGGACAGGGGGGAACACTGAAGCTTTCTTT